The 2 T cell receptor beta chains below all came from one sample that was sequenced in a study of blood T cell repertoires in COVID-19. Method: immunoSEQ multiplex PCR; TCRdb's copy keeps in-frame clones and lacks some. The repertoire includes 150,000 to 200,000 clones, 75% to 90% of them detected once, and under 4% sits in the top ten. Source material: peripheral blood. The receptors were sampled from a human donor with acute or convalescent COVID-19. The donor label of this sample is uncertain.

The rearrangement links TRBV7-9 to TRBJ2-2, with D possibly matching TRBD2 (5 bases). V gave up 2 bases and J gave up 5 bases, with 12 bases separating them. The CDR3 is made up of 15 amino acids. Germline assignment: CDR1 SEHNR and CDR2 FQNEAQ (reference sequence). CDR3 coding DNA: TGTGCCAGCAGCTTAATCACTAGTGGAACCGGGGAGCTGTTTTTT. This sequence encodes CASSLITSGTGELFF.

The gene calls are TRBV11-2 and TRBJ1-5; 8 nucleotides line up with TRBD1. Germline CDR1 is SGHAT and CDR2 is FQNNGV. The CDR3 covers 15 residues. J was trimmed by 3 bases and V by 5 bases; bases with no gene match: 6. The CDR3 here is CASSPTTGANQPQHF. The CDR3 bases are TGTGCCAGCAGCCCCACGACAGGGGCCAATCAGCCCCAGCATTTT.